What follows is one T cell receptor beta chain and its context. The antigen is unknown. The data derive from a study of T cell repertoires in cytomegalovirus infection. Overall study results and limits: Summed frequency of shared TCR beta families picked out CMV carriers who also had the relevant HLA.

Using its own MiXCR run on the reads, TCRdb lists one record per CDR3 protein. The table includes 830,000 or so distinct CDR3 sequences, approximately 30% detected once. V lost 4 bases, J lost 2 bases, and 19 bases lay in between. This CDR3 has 17 amino acids. Germline CDR1 and CDR2: SGDLS and YYNGEE. The rearrangement uses TRBV9 and TRBJ2-1, with D possibly being TRBD2 (6 bases). Sequenced material: cultured CD8+ T cells from PBMCs, taken from culture after CMV antigen stimulation. This receptor was obtained from a human donor in good health (CMV status not recorded). Some clones in this sample may be carry-over from other donors' samples. In nucleotides, the CDR3 is TGTGCCAGCAGCTCCCGAGTTGTAGCGGCACCCTACAATGAGCAGTTCTTC. As protein: CASSSRVVAAPYNEQFF.